The following is a T cell receptor beta chain sequence with its context. These data originate in a study of T cell responses to AZD1222 COVID-19 vaccine. The data were produced by immunoSEQ multiplex PCR, yet TCRdb's version contains in-frame clones alone and is incomplete. The sample has about 50,000 clones; over 75% are singletons. This TCR came from an adult in good health. This specimen consisted of peripheral blood, obtained on day 0 of AZD1222 vaccination.

The CDR3 sequence: CASSLTSTGSQFF. The CDR3 DNA sequence: TGTGCCAGCAGCTTGACTAGCACTGGGTCGCAGTTCTTC. This rearrangement joins TRBV7-2 to TRBJ2-1, with 7 bases matching TRBD2. The CDR3 sequence is 13 residues long. Germline CDR1 SGHTA, CDR2 FQGNSA. V trimming: 3 bases; J trimming: 12 bases; junction bases outside the gene matches: 8.